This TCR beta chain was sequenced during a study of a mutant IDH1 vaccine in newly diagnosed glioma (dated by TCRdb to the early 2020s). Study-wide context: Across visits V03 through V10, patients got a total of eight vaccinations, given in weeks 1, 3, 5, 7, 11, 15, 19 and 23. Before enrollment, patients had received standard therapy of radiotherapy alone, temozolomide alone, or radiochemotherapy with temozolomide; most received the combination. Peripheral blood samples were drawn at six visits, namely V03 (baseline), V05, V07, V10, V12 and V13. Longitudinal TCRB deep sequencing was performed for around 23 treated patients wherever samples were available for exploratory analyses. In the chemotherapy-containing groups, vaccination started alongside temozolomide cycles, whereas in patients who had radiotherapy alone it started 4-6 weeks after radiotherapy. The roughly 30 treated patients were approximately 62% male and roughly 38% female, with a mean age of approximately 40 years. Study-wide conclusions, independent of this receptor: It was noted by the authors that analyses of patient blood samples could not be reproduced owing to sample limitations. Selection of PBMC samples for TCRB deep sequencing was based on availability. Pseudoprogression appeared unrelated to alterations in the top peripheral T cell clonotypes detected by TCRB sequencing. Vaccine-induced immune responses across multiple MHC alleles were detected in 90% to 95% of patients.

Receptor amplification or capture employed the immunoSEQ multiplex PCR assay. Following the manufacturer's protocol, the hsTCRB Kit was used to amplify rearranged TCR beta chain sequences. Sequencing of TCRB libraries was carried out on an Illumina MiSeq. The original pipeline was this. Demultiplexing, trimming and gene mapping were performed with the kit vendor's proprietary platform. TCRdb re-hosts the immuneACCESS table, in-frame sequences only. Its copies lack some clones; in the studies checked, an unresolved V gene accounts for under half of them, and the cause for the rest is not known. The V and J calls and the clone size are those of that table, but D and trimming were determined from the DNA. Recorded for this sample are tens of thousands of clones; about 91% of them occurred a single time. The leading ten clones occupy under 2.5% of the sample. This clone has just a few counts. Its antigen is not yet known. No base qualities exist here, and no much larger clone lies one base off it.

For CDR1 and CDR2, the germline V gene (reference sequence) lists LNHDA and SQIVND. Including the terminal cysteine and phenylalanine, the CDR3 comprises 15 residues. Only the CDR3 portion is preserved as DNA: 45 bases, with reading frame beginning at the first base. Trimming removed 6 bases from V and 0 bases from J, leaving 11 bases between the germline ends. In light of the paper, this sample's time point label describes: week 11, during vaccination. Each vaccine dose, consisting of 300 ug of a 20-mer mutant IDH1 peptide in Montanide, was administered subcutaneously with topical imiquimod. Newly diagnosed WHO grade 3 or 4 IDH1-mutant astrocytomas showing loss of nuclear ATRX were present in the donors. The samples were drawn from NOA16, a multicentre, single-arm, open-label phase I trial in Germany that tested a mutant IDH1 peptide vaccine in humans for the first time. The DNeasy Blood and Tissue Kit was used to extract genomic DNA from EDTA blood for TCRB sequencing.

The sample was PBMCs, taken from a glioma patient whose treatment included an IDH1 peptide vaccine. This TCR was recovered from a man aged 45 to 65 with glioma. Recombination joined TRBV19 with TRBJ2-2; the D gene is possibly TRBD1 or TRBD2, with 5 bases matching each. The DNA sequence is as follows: TGTGCCAGTAGGACCGGGACGGCGAACACCGGGGAGCTGTTTTTT. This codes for CASRTGTANTGELFF. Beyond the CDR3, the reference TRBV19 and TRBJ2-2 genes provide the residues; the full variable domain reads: DGGITQSPKYLFRKEGQNVTLSCEQNLNHDAMYWYRQDPGQGLRLIYYSQIVNDFQKGDIAEGYSVSREKKESFPLTVTSAQKNPTAFYLCASRTGTANTGELFFGEGSRLTVL.